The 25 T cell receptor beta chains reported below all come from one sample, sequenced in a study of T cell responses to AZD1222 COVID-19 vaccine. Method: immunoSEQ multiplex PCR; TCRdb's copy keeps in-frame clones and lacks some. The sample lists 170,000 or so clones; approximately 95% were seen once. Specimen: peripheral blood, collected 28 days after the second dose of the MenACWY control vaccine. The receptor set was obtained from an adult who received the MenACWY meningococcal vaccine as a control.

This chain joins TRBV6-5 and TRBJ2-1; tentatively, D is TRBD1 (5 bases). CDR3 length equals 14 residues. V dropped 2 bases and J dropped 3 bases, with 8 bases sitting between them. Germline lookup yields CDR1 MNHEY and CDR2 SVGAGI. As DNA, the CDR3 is TGTGCCAGCAGTTACAGGGGCAACTACAATGAGCAGTTCTTC. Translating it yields CASSYRGNYNEQFF.

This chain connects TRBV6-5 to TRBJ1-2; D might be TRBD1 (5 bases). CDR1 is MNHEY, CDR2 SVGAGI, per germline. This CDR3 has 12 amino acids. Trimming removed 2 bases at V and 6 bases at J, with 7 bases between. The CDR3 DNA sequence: TGTGCCAGCAGTTACGAGGGGAATGGCTACACCTTC. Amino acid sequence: CASSYEGNGYTF.

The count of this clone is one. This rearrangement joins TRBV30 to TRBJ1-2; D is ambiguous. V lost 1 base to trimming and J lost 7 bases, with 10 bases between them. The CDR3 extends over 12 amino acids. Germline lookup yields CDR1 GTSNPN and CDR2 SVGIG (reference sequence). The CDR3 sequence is CAWSADFFGYTF. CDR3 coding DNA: TGTGCCTGGAGTGCAGATTTTTTTGGCTACACCTTC. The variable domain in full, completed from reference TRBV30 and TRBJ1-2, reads SQTIHQWPATLVQPVGSPLSLECTVEGTSNPNLYWYRQAAGRGLQLLFYSVGIGQISSEVPQNLSASRPQDRQFILSSKKLLLSDSGFYLCAWSADFFGYTFGSGTRLTVV.

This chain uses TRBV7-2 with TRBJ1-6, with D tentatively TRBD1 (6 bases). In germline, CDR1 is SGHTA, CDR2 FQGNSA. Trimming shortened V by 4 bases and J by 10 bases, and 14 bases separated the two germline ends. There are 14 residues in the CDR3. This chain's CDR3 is CASSSPQGRSPLHF. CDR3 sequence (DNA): TGTGCCAGCAGCTCCCCACAGGGTCGCTCACCCCTCCACTTT.

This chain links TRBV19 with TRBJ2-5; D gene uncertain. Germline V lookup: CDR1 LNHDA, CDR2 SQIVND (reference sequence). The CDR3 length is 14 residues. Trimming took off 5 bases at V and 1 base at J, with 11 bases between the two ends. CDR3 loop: CASSSRQAQETQYF. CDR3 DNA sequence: TGTGCCAGTAGTTCCCGACAAGCCCAAGAGACCCAGTACTTC.

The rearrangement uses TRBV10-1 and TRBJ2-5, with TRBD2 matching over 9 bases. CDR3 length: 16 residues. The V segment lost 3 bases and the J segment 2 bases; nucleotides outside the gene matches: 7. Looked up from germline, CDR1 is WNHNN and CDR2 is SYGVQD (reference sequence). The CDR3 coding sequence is TGCGCCAGCAGTGACGGTAGCGGGGGCCTTCAAGAGACCCAGTACTTC. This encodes CASSDGSGGLQETQYF.

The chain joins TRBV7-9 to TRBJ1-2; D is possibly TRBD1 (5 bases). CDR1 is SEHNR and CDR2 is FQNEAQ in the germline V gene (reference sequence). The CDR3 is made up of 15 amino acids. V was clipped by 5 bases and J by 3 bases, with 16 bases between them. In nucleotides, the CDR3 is TGTGCCAGCAGCCTGCGTCTGGGGACGGACTATGGCTACACCTTC. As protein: CASSLRLGTDYGYTF.

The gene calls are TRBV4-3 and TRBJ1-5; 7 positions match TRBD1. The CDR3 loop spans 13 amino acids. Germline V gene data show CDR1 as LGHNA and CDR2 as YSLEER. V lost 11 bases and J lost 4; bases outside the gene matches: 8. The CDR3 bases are TGCGCCGCTGACAGGGAGGAGAATCAGCCCCAGCATTTT. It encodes CAADREENQPQHF.

CDR3 amino acids: CSASDGSSGNTIYF. CDR3 nucleotide sequence: TGCAGTGCTAGTGACGGCAGCTCTGGAAACACCATATATTTT. The chain combines TRBV20-1 with TRBJ1-3; D gene ambiguous. This CDR3 contains 14 residues. The V end lost 3 bases, the J end lost 0 bases, and 9 bases lay between the germline ends. CDR1 DFQATT and CDR2 SNEGSKA come from the germline V gene (reference sequence).

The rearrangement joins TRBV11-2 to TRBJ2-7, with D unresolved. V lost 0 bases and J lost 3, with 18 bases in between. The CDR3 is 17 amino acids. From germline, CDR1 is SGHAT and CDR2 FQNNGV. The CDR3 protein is CASSLDFHYEASYEQYF. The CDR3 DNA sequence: TGTGCCAGCAGCTTAGATTTCCATTATGAGGCTAGCTACGAGCAGTACTTC.

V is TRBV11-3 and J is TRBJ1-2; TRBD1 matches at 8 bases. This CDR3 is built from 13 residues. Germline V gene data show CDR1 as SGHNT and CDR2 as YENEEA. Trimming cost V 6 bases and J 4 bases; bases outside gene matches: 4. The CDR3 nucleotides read TGTGCCAGCAGTTATACAGGGGGCTATGGCTACACCTTC. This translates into CASSYTGGYGYTF.

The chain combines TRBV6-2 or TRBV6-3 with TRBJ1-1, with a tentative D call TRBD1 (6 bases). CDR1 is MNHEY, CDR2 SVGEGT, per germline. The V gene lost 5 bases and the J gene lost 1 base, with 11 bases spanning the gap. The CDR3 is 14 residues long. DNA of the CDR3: TGTGCCAGCAGTGAGAGGACAGCGAACACTGAAGCTTTCTTT. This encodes CASSERTANTEAFF.

CDR3 in DNA: TGTGCCAGCAGCTCGGGACAGGGAACCCCAACTAATGAAAAACTGTTTTTT. Translating gives CASSSGQGTPTNEKLFF. V gene TRBV5-6 combines with J gene TRBJ1-4; the match to TRBD1 covers 9 bases. The CDR3 runs 17 residues. Germline V CDR1 and CDR2: SGHDT, YYEEEE. The J segment lost 0 bases and the V segment lost 3 bases, leaving 6 bases of the junction unmatched.

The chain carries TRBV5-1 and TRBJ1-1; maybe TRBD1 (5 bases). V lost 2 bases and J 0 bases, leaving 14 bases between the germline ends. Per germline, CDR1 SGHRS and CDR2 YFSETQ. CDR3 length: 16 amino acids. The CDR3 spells CASSLGHLSMNTEAFF. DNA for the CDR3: TGCGCCAGCAGCTTAGGACATCTAAGCATGAACACTGAAGCTTTCTTT.

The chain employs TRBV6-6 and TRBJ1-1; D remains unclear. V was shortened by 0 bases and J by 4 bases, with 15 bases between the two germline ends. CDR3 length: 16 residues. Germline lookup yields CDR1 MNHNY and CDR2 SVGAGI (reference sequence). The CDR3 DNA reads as TGTGCCAGCAGTTACTCCCCCCGGACGGCGGGCACTGAAGCTTTCTTT. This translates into CASSYSPRTAGTEAFF.

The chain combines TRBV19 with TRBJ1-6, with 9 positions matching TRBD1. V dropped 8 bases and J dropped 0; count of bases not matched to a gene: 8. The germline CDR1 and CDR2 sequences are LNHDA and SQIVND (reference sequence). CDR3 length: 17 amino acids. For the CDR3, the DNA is TGTGCCAGTTGTTCTGGGACAGGGAGCTCCTATAATTCACCCCTCCACTTT. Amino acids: CASCSGTGSSYNSPLHF.

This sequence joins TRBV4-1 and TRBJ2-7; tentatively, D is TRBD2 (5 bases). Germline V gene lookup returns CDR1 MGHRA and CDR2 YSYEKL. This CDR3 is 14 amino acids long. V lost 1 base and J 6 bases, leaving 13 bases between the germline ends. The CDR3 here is CASSQVPASGEQYF. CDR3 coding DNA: TGCGCCAGCAGCCAAGTTCCAGCGAGCGGCGAGCAGTACTTC.

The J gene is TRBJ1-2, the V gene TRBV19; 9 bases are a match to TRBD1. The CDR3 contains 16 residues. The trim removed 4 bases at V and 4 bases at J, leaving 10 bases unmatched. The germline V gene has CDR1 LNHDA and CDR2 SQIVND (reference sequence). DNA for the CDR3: TGTGCCAGTAGTACCCTCCCGGGACAGGGTGTCTATGGCTACACCTTC. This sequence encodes CASSTLPGQGVYGYTF. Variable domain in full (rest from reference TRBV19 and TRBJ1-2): DGGITQSPKYLFRKEGQNVTLSCEQNLNHDAMYWYRQDPGQGLRLIYYSQIVNDFQKGDIAEGYSVSREKKESFPLTVTSAQKNPTAFYLCASSTLPGQGVYGYTFGSGTRLTVV.

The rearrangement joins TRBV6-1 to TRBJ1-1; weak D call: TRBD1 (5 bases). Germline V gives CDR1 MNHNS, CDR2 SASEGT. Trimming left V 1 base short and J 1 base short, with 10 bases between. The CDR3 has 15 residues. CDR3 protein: CASSEVQGANTEAFF. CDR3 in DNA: TGTGCCAGCAGTGAAGTACAAGGGGCGAACACTGAAGCTTTCTTT.

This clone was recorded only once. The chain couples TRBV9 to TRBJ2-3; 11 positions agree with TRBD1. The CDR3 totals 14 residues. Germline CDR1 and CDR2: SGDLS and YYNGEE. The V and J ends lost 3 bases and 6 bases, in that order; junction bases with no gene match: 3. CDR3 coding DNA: TGTGCCAGCAGCGCTGGACAGGGGGCTGATACGCAGTATTTT. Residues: CASSAGQGADTQYF.

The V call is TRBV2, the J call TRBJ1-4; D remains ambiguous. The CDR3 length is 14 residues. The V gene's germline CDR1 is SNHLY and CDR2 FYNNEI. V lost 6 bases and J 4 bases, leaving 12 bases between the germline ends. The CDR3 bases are TGTGCCAGCAGAACCACACGGGTTAATGAAAAACTGTTTTTT. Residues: CASRTTRVNEKLFF.

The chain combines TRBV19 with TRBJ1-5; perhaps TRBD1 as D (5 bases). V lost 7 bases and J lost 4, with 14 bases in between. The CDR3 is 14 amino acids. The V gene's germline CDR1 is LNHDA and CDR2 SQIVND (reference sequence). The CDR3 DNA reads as TGTGCCAGTAAGTCCAGGGCTCTTAATCAGCCCCAGCATTTT. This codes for CASKSRALNQPQHF.

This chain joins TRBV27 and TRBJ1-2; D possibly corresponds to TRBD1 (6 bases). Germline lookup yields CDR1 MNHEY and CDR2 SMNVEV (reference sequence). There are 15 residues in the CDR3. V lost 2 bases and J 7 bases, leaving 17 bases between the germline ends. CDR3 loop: CASSLVSGAPGGYTF. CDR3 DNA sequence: TGTGCCAGCAGTTTAGTCTCAGGGGCGCCTGGTGGCTACACCTTC.

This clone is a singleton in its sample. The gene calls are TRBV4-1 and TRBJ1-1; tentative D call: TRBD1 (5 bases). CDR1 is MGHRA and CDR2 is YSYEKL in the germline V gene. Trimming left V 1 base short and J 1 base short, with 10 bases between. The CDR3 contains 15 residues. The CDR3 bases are TGCGCCAGCAGCCAAGTACGGGGGGAGAACACTGAAGCTTTCTTT. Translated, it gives CASSQVRGENTEAFF.

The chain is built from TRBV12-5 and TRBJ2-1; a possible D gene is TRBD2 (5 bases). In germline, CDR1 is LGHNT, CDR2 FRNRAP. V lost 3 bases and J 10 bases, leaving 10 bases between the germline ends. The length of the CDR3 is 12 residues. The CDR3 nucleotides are TGTGCTAGTGGTTTTTCGGGGTCGGAGCAGTTCTTC. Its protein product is CASGFSGSEQFF.